The rows below give T cell receptor beta chains drawn from one sample of a study of beta chain features in type 1 diabetes. Assay: immunoSEQ multiplex PCR; the TCRdb copy retains only in-frame clones and omits some. Here the sample spans under 950,000 clones, 15% to 20% being singletons. Sequenced input: naive CD4+ T cells from blood. The receptors derive from a woman aged 18-29 years in good health. CDR3s include the opening cysteine and the closing phenylalanine or tryptophan. For some rows the clone size is stated as once, few or many, or as a class when expanded; others skip it.

abundance: -; j_gene: TRBJ2-2; v_gene: TRBV10-3; CDR3aa: CAISESLAGVGTGELFF
abundance: few; j_gene: TRBJ1-5; v_gene: TRBV15; CDR3aa: CATSRVPDQPQHF
abundance: -; j_gene: TRBJ2-3; v_gene: TRBV5-1; CDR3aa: CASSLGITASGSTDTQYF
abundance: -; j_gene: TRBJ1-5; v_gene: TRBV19; CDR3aa: CASSMPGAQHF
abundance: many; j_gene: TRBJ1-3; v_gene: TRBV7-9; CDR3aa: CASSLRPNDF
abundance: -; j_gene: TRBJ2-5; v_gene: TRBV2; CDR3aa: CASAYSEETQYF
abundance: -; j_gene: TRBJ2-2; v_gene: TRBV11-2; CDR3aa: CASSLVGFANTGELFF
abundance: many; j_gene: TRBJ2-7; v_gene: TRBV10-3; CDR3aa: CAISRQTYEQYF
abundance: few; j_gene: TRBJ2-3; v_gene: TRBV5-1; CDR3aa: CASSRGSSTDTQYF
abundance: -; j_gene: TRBJ2-3; v_gene: TRBV27; CDR3aa: CASSVGFGGADTQYF
abundance: -; j_gene: TRBJ2-5; v_gene: TRBV28; CDR3aa: CASSSGQLQETQYF
abundance: -; j_gene: TRBJ2-7; v_gene: TRBV19; CDR3aa: CASSIANEQYF
abundance: few; j_gene: TRBJ2-7; v_gene: TRBV5-1; CDR3aa: CASSSGQGTYEQYF
abundance: -; j_gene: TRBJ1-2; v_gene: TRBV28; CDR3aa: CASLRLGIYGYTF
abundance: few; j_gene: TRBJ1-5; v_gene: TRBV7-9; CDR3aa: CASSNSNQPQHF
abundance: -; j_gene: TRBJ1-5; v_gene: TRBV10-1; CDR3aa: CASRRVHQPQHF
abundance: -; j_gene: TRBJ2-3; v_gene: TRBV2; CDR3aa: CASRWGGLTDTQYF
abundance: -; j_gene: TRBJ2-2; v_gene: TRBV25-1; CDR3aa: CASSHFGGHTGELFF
abundance: few; j_gene: TRBJ2-7; v_gene: TRBV18; CDR3aa: CASSFTRSSYEQYF
abundance: -; j_gene: TRBJ2-3; v_gene: TRBV5-4; CDR3aa: CASSSTGISTDTQYF
abundance: -; j_gene: TRBJ1-4; v_gene: TRBV6-5; CDR3aa: CASSRLVTGEKLFF
abundance: -; j_gene: TRBJ2-1; v_gene: TRBV28; CDR3aa: CASVSYNEQFF
abundance: few; j_gene: TRBJ1-2; v_gene: TRBV7-9; CDR3aa: CASSRDTNYGYTF